The 3 T cell receptor beta chains below were found in one sample sequenced in a study of T cells in Graves' hyperthyroidism and ophthalmopathy. Amplification targeted TCR beta CDR3 regions from RNA transcripts. RT-PCR in the first round (using the HTBI primer set) targeted the TCR CDR3. TCRdb reanalysed the multiplex PCR reads using MiXCR and keeps one entry per CDR3 protein. The sample yields hundreds of thousands of distinct CDR3 sequences, around 22% seen once. Specimen: blood. The receptors shown here come from a woman aged 25 to 45 with Graves' ophthalmopathy.

This clonotype was detected only a few times. The chain uses TRBV6-5 and TRBJ2-3, with D unclear. The CDR3 loop spans 16 amino acids. Germline V lookup: CDR1 MNHEY, CDR2 SVGAGI. The V and J ends lost 2 bases and 0 bases respectively, with 12 bases between them. The CDR3 region has the DNA TGTGCCAGCAGTTACCGAGGCGGTTCTAGCACAGATACGCAGTATTTT. It specifies CASSYRGGSSTDTQYF.

The chain couples TRBV12-3 or TRBV12-4 to TRBJ2-5; the D is unclear. The CDR3 contains 16 residues. With 0 bases removed from V and 5 bases from J, the gap between germline ends came to 16 bases. The CDR3 protein is CASSLASRSGRETQYF. The CDR3 region has the DNA TGTGCCAGCAGTTTAGCGTCCAGGTCTGGGCGGGAGACCCAGTACTTC.

This clonotype was observed many times. The chain employs TRBV6-5 and TRBJ2-5; D may match TRBD1 or TRBD2 (5 bases each). Germline lookup yields CDR1 MNHEY and CDR2 SVGAGI. The CDR3 spans 15 residues. The V end lost 0 bases, the J end lost 3 bases, and 11 bases lay between the germline ends. This chain's CDR3 is CASSYSGRDEETQYF. The DNA for the CDR3 is TGTGCCAGCAGTTACTCGGGCAGGGACGAAGAGACCCAGTACTTC.